This is a list of T cell receptor beta chains from one sample in a study of post-analysis software for immune sequencing data. TCRdb reprocessed the PCR reads via MiXCR and lists one record per CDR3 protein. The table lists 750,000 to 950,000 distinct CDR3 sequences, about 50% of them singletons. The sample was blood. The receptors shown here come from a girl aged 10-17 years with multiple sclerosis. The CDR3 runs from the conserved cysteine through the conserved F or W. D genes are given only for firm matches. Rows may omit the clone size; those that give it use once, few, many or a size class.

NA | NA | TRBJ2-3 | TRBV7-9 | TGTGCCAGCAGCCTCCCTAGAGATAGCACAGATACGCAGTATTTT | CASSLPRDSTDTQYF
once | NA | TRBJ2-1 | TRBV18 | TGTGCCAGCTCACCAAGGACAATAAAGGTGTCCAATGAGCAGTTCTTC | CASSPRTIKVSNEQFF
few | NA | TRBJ2-7 | TRBV5-1 | TGCGCCAGCAGCTTGCAAGGGGGCGAGCAGTACTTC | CASSLQGGEQYF
NA | TRBD2 | TRBJ2-7 | TRBV12-3/TRBV12-4 | TGTGCCAGCAGGCACACCGGGGCGGGGGATGAGCAGTACTTC | CASRHTGAGDEQYF
few | TRBD1 | TRBJ1-1 | TRBV12-3/TRBV12-4 | TGTGCCAGCAGCCAACAGGGGATGAACACTGAAGCTTTCTTT | CASSQQGMNTEAFF
NA | NA | TRBJ2-7 | TRBV9 | TGTGCCAGCAGCGTGGTTGTGGACAATGAGCAGTACTTC | CASSVVVDNEQYF
NA | NA | TRBJ2-7 | TRBV12-3/TRBV12-4 | TGTGCCAGCAGCATAACAGGGTGGGACGAGCAGTACTTC | CASSITGWDEQYF
few | NA | TRBJ2-1 | TRBV29-1 | TGCAGCGCCCAAGACTTCCTCTACAATGAGCAGTTCTTC | CSAQDFLYNEQFF
NA | TRBD2 | TRBJ2-1 | TRBV5-1 | TGCGCCAGCAGCTTGATACCTAGCGGGGCCAATGAGCAGTTCTTC | CASSLIPSGANEQFF
NA | NA | TRBJ2-7 | TRBV4-2 | TGTGCCAGCAGCCAAGATCGGGATCCCTACGAGCAGTACTTC | CASSQDRDPYEQYF
NA | TRBD2 | TRBJ2-1 | TRBV7-3 | TGTGCCAGCAGCGTCCGCAGAGCGGGGTACAATGAGCAGTTCTTC | CASSVRRAGYNEQFF
NA | NA | TRBJ2-7 | TRBV27 | TGTGCCAGCAGTTTTCGGGGTATATCTCGCTACGAGCAGTACTTC | CASSFRGISRYEQYF
NA | NA | TRBJ2-7 | TRBV20-1 | TGCAGTGCTAGAGACCCAGCCTACGAGCAGTACTTC | CSARDPAYEQYF
once | NA | TRBJ2-1 | TRBV4-1 | TGCGCCAGCAGCCAGGACCTTGCCGGTGATGAGCAGTTCTTC | CASSQDLAGDEQFF
NA | TRBD2 | TRBJ2-7 | TRBV12-3/TRBV12-4 | TGTGCCAGCAGTTTAGGCGTAGGAGCGGGAGGCTCCTACGAGCAGTACTTC | CASSLGVGAGGSYEQYF
NA | NA | TRBJ2-5 | TRBV29-1 | TGCAGCGTTGTCCCTGGGGAAGGGAGCCAAGAGACCCAGTACTTC | CSVVPGEGSQETQYF
NA | TRBD1 | TRBJ1-2 | TRBV2 | TGTGCCAGCAGTGAAACGCATGGGACAGGGGGAGGCTACACCTTC | CASSETHGTGGGYTF
NA | NA | TRBJ2-7 | TRBV20-1 | TGCAGTGCTAGACGGGACGTCTCCTACGAGCAGTACTTC | CSARRDVSYEQYF
once | NA | TRBJ2-3 | TRBV5-1 | TGCGCCAGCAGCAGGGGGGAGACCCCAGATACGCAGTATTTT | CASSRGETPDTQYF
NA | TRBD2 | TRBJ2-1 | TRBV15 | TGTGCCACCAGCACCCAGGGAGGGACCTACAATGAGCAGTTCTTC | CATSTQGGTYNEQFF
NA | NA | TRBJ1-2 | TRBV7-6 | TGTGCCAGCAGTCCATCGGAGGGCCGATATGGCTACACCTTC | CASSPSEGRYGYTF
NA | NA | TRBJ2-3 | TRBV29-1 | TGCAGCGTTGATGTAGTAGCAGCAGATACGCAGTATTTT | CSVDVVAADTQYF
few | NA | TRBJ1-5 | TRBV7-2 | TGTGCCAGCAGCTACCCTGGACGCAATCAGCCCCAGCATTTT | CASSYPGRNQPQHF
few | TRBD2 | TRBJ2-1 | TRBV20-1 | TGCAGTGCCTGGGGGGCTAGCGGGGTTTACAATGAGCAGTTCTTC | CSAWGASGVYNEQFF
once | NA | TRBJ2-7 | TRBV4-1 | TGCGCCAGCAGCCTATACGGGGGCTACGAGCAGTACTTC | CASSLYGGYEQYF
NA | NA | TRBJ2-5 | TRBV20-1 | TGCAGTGCTAGAGATAGCCTATCCCAAGAGACCCAGTACTTC | CSARDSLSQETQYF
few | NA | TRBJ2-3 | TRBV20-1 | TGCAGTGTCCGGGGGGCTAGCACAGATACGCAGTATTTT | CSVRGASTDTQYF
NA | NA | TRBJ2-1 | TRBV19 | TGTGCCAGTAGTTTGATAGCTACCTACAATGAGCAGTTCTTC | CASSLIATYNEQFF
few | TRBD2 | TRBJ2-5 | TRBV20-1 | TGCAGTGCTAGCCTAGCGGGCACTCGAATCCAAGAGACCCAGTACTTC | CSASLAGTRIQETQYF
NA | TRBD2 | TRBJ2-1 | TRBV3-1 | TGTGCCAGCAGCCCCCACGTGACTAGCGGGGGGTACAATGAGCAGTTCTTC | CASSPHVTSGGYNEQFF
NA | TRBD2 | TRBJ2-3 | TRBV27 | TGTGCCAGCAGTCGAACGACTAGCGGGGGGGCCTATGGCACAGATACGCAGTATTTT | CASSRTTSGGAYGTDTQYF
NA | TRBD2 | TRBJ2-1 | TRBV10-3 | TGTGCCATCAGTGAGCCCCTACTAGCGGGAGAGATAGGCTCCTACAATGAGCAGTTCTTC | CAISEPLLAGEIGSYNEQFF
NA | TRBD1 | TRBJ2-7 | TRBV5-1 | TGCGCCAGCAGCAAAGGGACAGGGCGGCTCTACGAGCAGTACTTC | CASSKGTGRLYEQYF
NA | TRBD1 | TRBJ2-3 | TRBV28 | TGTGCCAGCAGGTCCGGGACAGGTACCACAGATACGCAGTATTTT | CASRSGTGTTDTQYF
NA | NA | TRBJ2-7 | TRBV4-1 | TGCGCCAGCAGCCAAGGTGAAGACAGCTACGAGCAGTACTTC | CASSQGEDSYEQYF
few | NA | TRBJ2-1 | TRBV12-3/TRBV12-4 | TGTGCCAGCAGATCTACAGGGTTCTCCTACAATGAGCAGTTCTTC | CASRSTGFSYNEQFF
NA | TRBD2 | TRBJ2-1 | TRBV20-1 | TGCAGTGCTAGACTAGCGGGGGGGCCCGGTGAGCAGTTCTTC | CSARLAGGPGEQFF